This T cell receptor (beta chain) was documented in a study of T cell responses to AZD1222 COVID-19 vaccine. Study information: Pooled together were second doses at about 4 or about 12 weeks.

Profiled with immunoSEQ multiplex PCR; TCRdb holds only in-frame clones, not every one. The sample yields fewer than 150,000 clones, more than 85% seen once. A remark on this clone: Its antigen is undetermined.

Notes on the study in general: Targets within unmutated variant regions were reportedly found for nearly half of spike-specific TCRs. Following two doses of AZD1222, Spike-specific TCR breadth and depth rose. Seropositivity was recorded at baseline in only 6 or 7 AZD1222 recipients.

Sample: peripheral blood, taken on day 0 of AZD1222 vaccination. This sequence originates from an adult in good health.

CDR3 loop: CASSYRGGTYEQYF. As DNA, the CDR3 is TGTGCCAGCAGTTACAGGGGGGGAACCTACGAGCAGTACTTC. The chain employs TRBV6-5 and TRBJ2-7; D perhaps matches TRBD2 (7 bases). The CDR3 is 14 residues long. Trimming shortened V by 2 bases and J by 2 bases, and 10 bases separated the two germline ends. Germline V CDR1 and CDR2: MNHEY, SVGAGI.